This T cell receptor (beta chain) originates from a study of T cells after yellow fever vaccination. TCRdb re-called the 5' RACE reads with MiXCR, one entry per CDR3 protein. In the table there are about 69,000 distinct CDR3 sequences, approximately 5% of which are singletons. Study findings and constraints: Some clonotypes were seen in both the CD4 and the CD8 compartments. These made up a small share and likely arose from convergent recombination. Contamination by abundant bulk-population clonotypes could be present in FACS-sorted repertoires. Reappearance after the booster was seen for most primary-vaccination clones, at about 95% CD4 and about 90% CD8. A weaker but faster secondary response was observed, peaking on day 5 versus 15.

This clonotype was counted many times. Its target is unknown. With 2 bases removed from V and 1 base from J, the gap between germline ends came to 18 bases. This CDR3 region has 17 residues. CDR1 MNHEY and CDR2 SVGAGI come from the germline V gene. The clonotype comes from a man aged 18 to 30 who received the YFV17D yellow fever vaccine. The chain couples TRBV6-5 to TRBJ2-7; D might be TRBD1 or TRBD2, each matching 5 bases. The material sequenced was CD4+ T cells sorted from PBMCs, taken roughly 15 days after the first yellow fever vaccination. DNA for the CDR3: TGTGCCAGCAGTTACCGGGGCAGTGGCGCTGATTCCTACGAGCAGTACTTC. Encoded protein: CASSYRGSGADSYEQYF.